Reported below is one T cell receptor beta chain. The target of this receptor is not known. Base-call qualities are not available, and no considerably larger clone is one nucleotide away. The patients picked for sequencing were ones in whom flow cytometry had shown an expansion of CD8+CD57+ cells. Every patient had severe acquired aplastic anemia, diagnosed using the International Study of Aplastic Anemia and Agranulocytosis and Camitta criteria. No therapy had been received by the patients at the time of blood sampling. TCR repertoires of sorted CD4+ and CD8+ blood T cells from severe aplastic anemia patients and healthy subjects were deep-sequenced in the study. Patients were enrolled under clinicaltrials.gov protocols 00001620, 01623167, 00001397, 00071045, 00081523 and 00961064 in the USA. Ficoll-Paque density gradient centrifugation was used to isolate peripheral blood mononuclear cells. Before DNA extraction, CD4+ and CD8+ T cells were sorted with FACS or magnetic beads.

Via the germline V gene, CDR1 is MDHEN and CDR2 SYDVKM. The CDR3 starts with the cysteine, ends with the phenylalanine, and has 17 residues. Only CDR3 DNA remains: 51 bases, in frame from the first base. At the junction V is shortened by 2 bases and J by 2 bases, with 19 bases in between. This entry belongs to a study of CD8+CD57+ T cells in acquired aplastic anemia (dated by TCRdb to the late 2010s). For the wider study: On average, sorted CD4+ and CD8+ cells yielded about 3 ug of extracted DNA, with a range of about 0.17 to 27.4 ug. CD8+CD57+ expansion was defined as frequency above the mean frequency observed in healthy subjects. Paper-wide results and their limitations: Some 31 CD8+ CDR3 sequences were shared between patients and controls but appeared highly expressed in patients and within their immunodominant clones. Between patients and healthy controls, no significant difference in CD8+ Simpson's diversity was found (P=0.060).

TCR beta VDJ combination and CDR3 sequence profiling used genomic DNA as the template. An Illumina HiSeq 2000 was the platform used for TCR repertoire sequencing. On the study's bioinformatics: Repertoire assessment relied on Simpson's diversity index, CDR3 size and DJ length profiles, and TRBV/TRBJ rearrangement plots. Whichever DNA sequence was most abundant in the deep sequencing data was defined as the immunodominant clone. CDR3 amino acid sequences were screened for sharing across subjects and were compared with published repertoires and the VDJdb database. In TCRdb, the public reads were trimmed at Q25 with fastp and aligned with MiXCR, with productive beta chains retained. Entries are consolidated by CDR3 protein sequence, retaining the most common genes and DNA. TCRdb, not the original authors, processed these V and J calls. The sample table records around 180,000 distinct CDR3 sequences; 45% to 60% of these occur just once. The top ten hold under 15% of the sample.

The origin of this receptor is a human donor with aplastic anemia. Specimen: sorted CD4+, CD8+, or CD8+CD57+ T cells (not recorded which) from PBMCs. The chain is encoded by TRBV28 joined to TRBJ2-7; D gene: possibly TRBD1, on 6 matching bases. The CDR3 in this case is CASSLLGEGTSTYEQYF. The nucleotide sequence reads TGTGCCAGCAGTTTACTAGGGGAAGGGACATCTACCTACGAGCAGTACTTC. Beyond the CDR3, the reference TRBV28 and TRBJ2-7 genes provide the residues; the full variable domain reads: DVKVTQSSRYLVKRTGEKVFLECVQDMDHENMFWYRQDPGLGLRLIYFSYDVKMKEKGDIPEGYSVSREKKERFSLILESASTNQTSMYLCASSLLGEGTSTYEQYFGPGTRLTVT.